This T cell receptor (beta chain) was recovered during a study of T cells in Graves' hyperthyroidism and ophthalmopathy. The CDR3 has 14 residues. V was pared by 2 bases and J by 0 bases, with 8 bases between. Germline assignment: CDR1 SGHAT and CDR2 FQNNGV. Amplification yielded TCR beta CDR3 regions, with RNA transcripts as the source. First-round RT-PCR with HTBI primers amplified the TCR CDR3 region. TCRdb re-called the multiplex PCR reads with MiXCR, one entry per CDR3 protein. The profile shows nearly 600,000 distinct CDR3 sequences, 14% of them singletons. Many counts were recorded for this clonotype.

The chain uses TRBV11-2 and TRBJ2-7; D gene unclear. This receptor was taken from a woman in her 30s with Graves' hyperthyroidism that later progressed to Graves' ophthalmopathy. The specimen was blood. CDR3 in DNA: TGTGCCAGCAGCTTAACGCACACCTCCTACGAGCAGTACTTC. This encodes CASSLTHTSYEQYF.